These 19 T cell receptor beta chains were sequenced from one sample in a study of cytomegalovirus exposure and HLA in healthy donors (dated by TCRdb to the late 2010s). Libraries were prepared through the immunoSEQ multiplex PCR assay. The multiplex PCR relied on a mix of 60 forward primers for TCR Vbeta segments and 13 reverse primers for TCR Jbeta segments. In its TCRdb copy, this immuneACCESS table keeps in-frame sequences only and misses some clones. Where compared with another copy, unresolved V genes explain less than half of these, and the others have no known cause. The sample table contains roughly 120,000 clones; only one count was recorded for nearly 80% of them. The ten largest clones take up 1.3% of the sample. Material for sequencing was PBMCs. These TCRs come from a woman aged 30 to 39 in good health and CMV-seronegative.

The chain joins TRBV6-1 to TRBJ1-1, with D possibly TRBD1 on 5 matching bases. The CDR3 consists of 14 residues. Germline CDR1 reads MNHNS; CDR2 reads SASEGT. V shed 10 bases and J shed 4 bases, with 19 bases lying between them. CDR3 sequence: CATPSGGGFTEAFF. CDR3 bases: TGTGCCACCCCTTCGGGGGGAGGGTTCACTGAAGCTTTCTTT.

This clone was counted only a few times. This chain connects TRBV19 to TRBJ2-1; no definite D call. There are 13 residues in the CDR3. Germline V gene lookup returns CDR1 LNHDA and CDR2 SQIVND (reference sequence). V was trimmed by 1 base and J by 5 bases, leaving 6 bases between them. The CDR3, as DNA: TGTGCCAGTAGTATAGCCGACAACAATGAGCAGTTCTTC. This translates into CASSIADNNEQFF.

The rearrangement joins TRBV5-1 to TRBJ1-1, with D maybe TRBD1 (5 bases). The CDR3 sequence is 15 residues long. Trimming left V 1 base short and J 1 base short, with 11 bases between. Germline V CDR1 and CDR2: SGHRS, YFSETQ. The CDR3 spells CASSLLGRENTEAFF. CDR3 sequence (DNA): TGCGCCAGCAGCTTGCTGGGGCGGGAGAACACTGAAGCTTTCTTT.

The chain uses TRBV29-1 and TRBJ2-7; TRBD2 might be the D (5 bases). The CDR3 contains 12 residues. In germline, CDR1 is SQVTM, CDR2 ANQGSEA. V was cut by 5 bases and J by 3 bases, with 11 bases left in between. In DNA, the CDR3 is TGCAGCGTTTCGACTAATTACTACGAGCAGTACTTC. Its translation is CSVSTNYYEQYF.

The CDR3 DNA follows: TGTGCCAGCAGCTTAGCCCTAGCGGGAGGGCAGACCCAGTACTTC. It encodes CASSLALAGGQTQYF. This chain uses TRBV7-2 with TRBJ2-5; 12 bases are a match to TRBD2. Germline V gene lookup returns CDR1 SGHTA and CDR2 FQGNSA. Germline trimming cut 0 bases from V and 6 bases from J; bases unmatched to any gene: 2. The CDR3 is made up of 15 amino acids.

The V and J genes are TRBV6-5 and TRBJ2-2, with TRBD2 as a possible D gene (6 bases). V lost 4 bases, J lost 5 bases, and 11 bases lay in between. Germline V lookup: CDR1 MNHEY, CDR2 SVGAGI. The CDR3 has 14 amino acids. The CDR3 sequence is CASSSPGTTGELFF. CDR3 coding DNA: TGTGCCAGCAGTTCTCCCGGGACTACCGGGGAGCTGTTTTTT.

The chain employs TRBV27 and TRBJ2-5; D is ambiguous. Germline CDR1 is MNHEY and CDR2 is SMNVEV (reference sequence). V was shortened by 7 bases and J by 4 bases, with 13 bases between the two germline ends. This CDR3 comprises 13 residues. The CDR3 protein is CASKTTSGETQYF. The CDR3 coding sequence is TGTGCCAGCAAAACGACGTCAGGAGAGACCCAGTACTTC.

J is TRBJ1-2 and V is TRBV13, with 7 bases lining up with TRBD1. From germline, CDR1 is PRHDT and CDR2 FYEKMQ (reference sequence). The CDR3 spans 14 residues. V lost 6 bases and J lost 3; bases outside the gene matches: 7. DNA of the CDR3: TGTGCCAGCAGGTCTCGGGACAGCCACTATGGCTACACCTTC. This translates into CASRSRDSHYGYTF.

The CDR3 region has the DNA TGCGCCAGCAGCCAAGATCAAGGGAGATATGAAAAACTGTTTTTT. Translation gives CASSQDQGRYEKLFF. This chain links TRBV4-3 with TRBJ1-4, with D unresolved. Looked up from germline, CDR1 is LGHNA and CDR2 is YSLEER. The CDR3 is 15 amino acids. V was clipped by 0 bases and J by 6 bases, with 11 bases between them.

The chain is built from TRBV2 and TRBJ1-5, with 12 bases that match TRBD1. CDR1 and CDR2 (germline): SNHLY, FYNNEI. V lost 6 bases and J lost 6; bases outside the gene matches: 3. CDR3 length: 14 residues. In DNA, the CDR3 is TGTGCCAGCAGGGGGACAGGGGGCGTTCAGCCCCAGCATTTT. Amino acid sequence: CASRGTGGVQPQHF.

CDR3 nucleotide sequence: TGTGCCAGCAGACCAGGGGGCCCCGGGGAGCTGTTTTTT. Amino acids: CASRPGGPGELFF. The J gene is TRBJ2-2, the V gene TRBV27; TRBD1 aligns across 8 bases. With V trimmed by 6 bases and J by 6 bases, 3 bases remained unmatched. The length of the CDR3 is 13 residues. Germline assignment: CDR1 MNHEY and CDR2 SMNVEV (reference sequence).

V gene TRBV4-1 combines with J gene TRBJ2-3; tentative D call: TRBD1 (6 bases). CDR3 length equals 16 residues. The germline gives CDR1 MGHRA, CDR2 YSYEKL. The ends were cut back, 0 bases at V and 8 bases at J, with 18 bases in the middle. CDR3 sequence (DNA): TGCGCCAGCAGCCAAGATTTCAGGGGAACCGGAAGTACGCAGTATTTT. Its protein is CASSQDFRGTGSTQYF.

The chain couples TRBV28 to TRBJ2-2, with D tentatively TRBD2 (7 bases). CDR1 and CDR2 (germline): MDHEN, SYDVKM. Trimming removed 6 bases from V and 1 base from J, with 12 bases in between. The CDR3 is made up of 15 amino acids. The CDR3 region is CASRGGGRNTGELFF. In DNA form, the CDR3 reads TGTGCCAGCAGGGGGGGCGGGAGGAACACCGGGGAGCTGTTTTTT.

V and J are TRBV5-4 and TRBJ2-1, with 8 nucleotides matching TRBD2. This CDR3 contains 14 residues. V trimming: 3 bases; J trimming: 9 bases; junction bases outside the gene matches: 8. CDR1 SGHNT and CDR2 YYREEE come from the germline V gene (reference sequence). CDR3 region: CASSSIRGGPEQFF. DNA of the CDR3: TGTGCCAGCAGCTCTATTCGGGGGGGCCCTGAGCAGTTCTTC.

The gene calls are TRBV4-3 and TRBJ1-6, with D tentatively TRBD1 (5 bases). The CDR3 is 15 amino acids. With 1 base removed from V and 10 bases from J, the gap between germline ends came to 14 bases. Germline assignment: CDR1 LGHNA and CDR2 YSLEER. The CDR3 DNA is TGCGCCAGCAGCCAAGCATCAGGGCTCGGGTCACCCCTCCACTTT. It is translated as CASSQASGLGSPLHF.

This clone has just a few counts. This chain connects TRBV4-3 to TRBJ2-6; D unresolved. Germline lookup yields CDR1 LGHNA and CDR2 YSLEER. The CDR3 spans 15 residues. V dropped 3 bases and J dropped 1 base, with 7 bases sitting between them. The CDR3 DNA follows: TGCGCCAGCAGCCAGGGCCGTTCTGGGGCCAACGTCCTGACTTTC. As protein: CASSQGRSGANVLTF.

This chain connects TRBV2 to TRBJ2-1; 8 bases match TRBD2. Germline V gives CDR1 SNHLY, CDR2 FYNNEI. The length of the CDR3 is 15 residues. With V trimmed by 8 bases and J by 7 bases, 13 bases remained unmatched. The CDR3 bases are TGTGCCAGCGTAAGGAGCGGGAGCATTAGGAATGAGCAGTTCTTC. Translated, it gives CASVRSGSIRNEQFF.

Here the CDR3 reads CASRLALSYNSPLHF. The CDR3, as DNA: TGTGCCAGCAGGCTAGCGCTCTCCTATAATTCACCCCTCCACTTT. The chain employs TRBV6-5 and TRBJ1-6, with D hard to call. Germline CDR1 is MNHEY and CDR2 is SVGAGI. The CDR3 sequence is 15 residues long. The V end was cut by 6 bases, the J end by 0 bases, with 9 bases between.

The rearrangement uses TRBV30 and TRBJ1-4; TRBD1 matches at 12 bases. Germline V gene sequence: CDR1 GTSNPN, CDR2 SVGIG (reference sequence). V dropped 7 bases and J dropped 4; count of bases not matched to a gene: 10. The CDR3 has 16 residues. This CDR3 reads CAYESRDRGRNEKLFF. As DNA, the CDR3 is TGTGCCTACGAGTCCCGGGACAGGGGGCGTAATGAAAAACTGTTTTTT.